The 16 T cell receptor beta chains presented below share a single source sample, sequenced in a study of Ad26.COV2.S vaccination and SARS-CoV-2 variants. Profiling relied on immunoSEQ multiplex PCR, and the TCRdb table lists in-frame clones only, not all of them. The sample lists a few hundred thousand clones, about 88% occurring once. As for treatment: around 19 received Ad26.COV2.S at low or high dose, single or two shots; 5 received placebo; per-sample allocation not given. Repertoires come from day 63 after the first vaccine or placebo injection. The sequencing here drew on peripheral blood, taken in a trial of Ad26.COV2.S vaccine versus placebo. These receptors all come from a person aged 18-60 years who received the Ad26.COV2.S COVID-19 vaccine or a placebo.

The chain combines TRBV7-9 with TRBJ2-5, with a weak D call TRBD1 (5 bases). V gave up 5 bases and J gave up 4 bases, with 20 bases separating them. Germline V lookup: CDR1 SEHNR, CDR2 FQNEAQ (reference sequence). The CDR3 sequence is 16 residues long. CDR3 coding DNA: TGTGCCAGCAGCCCCCGACAGCCACCTGTGGGAGAGACCCAGTACTTC. This translates into CASSPRQPPVGETQYF.

This chain uses TRBV20-1 with TRBJ1-2, with D tentatively TRBD1 (5 bases). This CDR3 region has 11 residues. The ends were cut back, 1 base at V and 8 bases at J, with 8 bases in the middle. Looked up from germline, CDR1 is DFQATT and CDR2 is SNEGSKA (reference sequence). The CDR3 sequence: CSARVRGGYTF. The CDR3 DNA follows: TGCAGTGCTAGAGTCCGGGGCGGCTACACCTTC.

The chain is built from TRBV2 and TRBJ2-1; 7 bases map to TRBD1. Germline assignment: CDR1 SNHLY and CDR2 FYNNEI. This CDR3 region has 14 residues. Germline trimming cut 9 bases from V and 4 bases from J; bases unmatched to any gene: 9. In DNA form, the CDR3 reads TGTGCCAGATCCCGGGACAGATCTTACAATGAGCAGTTCTTC. Its protein product is CARSRDRSYNEQFF.

This sequence joins TRBV7-3 and TRBJ2-1; TRBD1 aligns across 8 bases. The V segment lost 2 bases and the J segment 2 bases; nucleotides outside the gene matches: 5. Germline V gene data show CDR1 as SGHTA and CDR2 as FQGTGA. The CDR3 covers 16 residues. In DNA, the CDR3 is TGTGCCAGCAGCTTACGGACAGGGTCGGCCTACAATGAGCAGTTCTTC. Amino acid sequence: CASSLRTGSAYNEQFF.

The chain uses TRBV11-2 and TRBJ2-7; D call uncertain. This CDR3 comprises 13 residues. Trimming removed 1 base at V and 6 bases at J, with 10 bases between. Germline assignment: CDR1 SGHAT and CDR2 FQNNGV. CDR3 nucleotide sequence: TGTGCCAGCAGCTTAGGAATTCTTGTCGAGCAGTACTTC. It translates to CASSLGILVEQYF.

V is TRBV10-3 and J is TRBJ1-2; a weak D match, TRBD1 (6 bases). The ends were cut back, 2 bases at V and 3 bases at J, with 13 bases in the middle. The CDR3 loop spans 15 amino acids. Germline CDR1 reads ENHRY; CDR2 reads SYGVKD. Here the CDR3 reads CAISEVGGGDYGYTF. In DNA form, the CDR3 reads TGTGCCATCAGTGAGGTCGGCGGGGGCGACTATGGCTACACCTTC.

This clone was counted a single time. The chain links TRBV7-6 to TRBJ1-4; D remains unclear. The CDR3 has 11 amino acids. Looked up from germline, CDR1 is SGHVS and CDR2 is FNYEAQ. Trimming took off 1 base at V and 8 bases at J, with 2 bases between the two ends. CDR3 bases: TGTGCCAGCAGCTTAGACGAAAAACTGTTTTTT. As protein: CASSLDEKLFF.

The CDR3 sequence: CASSEVLWANTEAFF. DNA of the CDR3: TGTGCCAGCAGTGAAGTACTGTGGGCGAACACTGAAGCTTTCTTT. The chain recombines TRBV6-1 with TRBJ1-1; D is uncertain. V was cut by 1 base and J by 1 base, with 10 bases left in between. This CDR3 has 15 amino acids. Germline V gives CDR1 MNHNS, CDR2 SASEGT.

The rearrangement uses TRBV10-3 and TRBJ1-3; 9 bases are a match to TRBD1. The CDR3 runs to 15 residues. Germline assignment: CDR1 ENHRY and CDR2 SYGVKD. The junction had 3 bases not matched to a gene; V was cut back by 3 bases and J by 3 bases. The chain's CDR3 is CAISDGQGLGNTIYF. Here the CDR3 DNA reads TGTGCCATCAGTGATGGACAGGGGCTTGGAAACACCATATATTTT.

This clone was seen a single time. A junction boundary mismatches the germline segment, possibly from a read error. The V and J genes are TRBV28 and TRBJ1-6; D ambiguous. This CDR3 is built from 12 residues. Germline-derived CDR1 and CDR2 are MDHEN and SYDVKM. CDR3 residues: CASSLCNPKFRF. The CDR3, as DNA: TGTGCCAGCAGTTTATGCAACCCCAAATTCCGCTTT.

This clone was counted once. The V call is TRBV28, the J call TRBJ2-2; D is possibly TRBD2 (6 bases). The germline gives CDR1 MDHEN, CDR2 SYDVKM. This CDR3 region has 14 residues. V lost 6 bases and J 7 bases, leaving 15 bases between the germline ends. CDR3 loop: CASSLGGLGGELFF. The CDR3 bases are TGTGCCAGCAGCTTGGGGGGTCTCGGCGGGGAGCTGTTTTTT. Full variable domain (missing parts from reference TRBV28 and TRBJ2-2): DVKVTQSSRYLVKRTGEKVFLECVQDMDHENMFWYRQDPGLGLRLIYFSYDVKMKEKGDIPEGYSVSREKKERFSLILESASTNQTSMYLCASSLGGLGGELFFGEGSRLTVL.

The genes are TRBV28 and TRBJ1-4; D not certain. The CDR3 has 13 residues. CDR1 and CDR2 (germline): MDHEN, SYDVKM. V was pared by 9 bases and J by 0 bases, with 8 bases between. Here the CDR3 reads CASSRATNEKLFF. In DNA form, the CDR3 reads TGTGCCAGTAGCCGAGCAACTAATGAAAAACTGTTTTTT.

The chain employs TRBV7-6 and TRBJ2-1; 12 bases fit TRBD2. The J segment lost 6 bases and the V segment lost 6 bases, leaving 6 bases of the junction unmatched. The CDR3 has 15 amino acids. The V gene's germline CDR1 is SGHVS and CDR2 FNYEAQ. Here the CDR3 reads CASSSLAGGGNEQFF. The CDR3 DNA follows: TGTGCCAGCAGTTCCCTAGCGGGAGGGGGCAATGAGCAGTTCTTC.

The chain carries TRBV5-5 and TRBJ2-5, with 7 bases lining up with TRBD1. CDR3 length: 15 residues. The germline CDR1 and CDR2 sequences are SGHKS and YYEKEE (reference sequence). Trimming took 3 bases from V and 5 from J; bases not matched to a gene: 10. Written as DNA, the CDR3 is TGTGCCAGCAGCTCCGAAGGGGGCAGAGGGGAGACCCAGTACTTC. It is translated as CASSSEGGRGETQYF. The full variable domain, its missing parts supplied by reference TRBV5-5 and TRBJ2-5, is DAGVTQSPTHLIKTRGQQVTLRCSPISGHKSVSWYQQVLGQGPQFIFQYYEKEERGRGNFPDRFSARQFPNYSSELNVNALLLGDSALYLCASSSEGGRGETQYFGPGTRLLVL.

The chain links TRBV28 to TRBJ1-5, with D unresolved. The CDR3 length is 12 residues. Per germline, CDR1 MDHEN and CDR2 SYDVKM. The germline V and J ends were trimmed by 10 bases and 3 bases, with 10 bases remaining between them. The CDR3 DNA is TGTGCCATCAAAGGGCCCAATCAGCCCCAGCATTTT. This gives the protein CAIKGPNQPQHF.

The gene calls are TRBV5-1 and TRBJ2-5, with 10 bases aligning to TRBD1. The ends lost 3 bases at V and 5 bases at J; junction bases unmatched: 7. The CDR3 sequence is 15 residues long. CDR1 and CDR2 (germline): SGHRS, YFSETQ. Here the CDR3 reads CASSYGDRGTETQYF. The CDR3 bases are TGCGCCAGCAGCTATGGGGACAGGGGAACCGAGACCCAGTACTTC.